A single T cell receptor beta chain is shown here with its context. The data were produced by immunoSEQ multiplex PCR, yet TCRdb's version contains in-frame clones alone and is incomplete. The table has over a million clones, 95% to 97% seen once. The sample is drawn from a study of shared clonotypes between healthy human individuals. Sequenced sample: naive CD4+ T cells sorted from blood. Subset: CD45RA+ positively selected. The sequence was collected from a man aged 25-40 years in good health.

CDR3 coding DNA: TGTGCCAGCAGCGGACAGGTTAACAACTATGGCTACACCTTC. It specifies CASSGQVNNYGYTF. This chain connects TRBV6-1 to TRBJ1-2; 7 nucleotides match TRBD1. Germline V gene sequence: CDR1 MNHNS, CDR2 SASEGT. The CDR3 contains 14 residues. V trimming: 6 bases; J trimming: 2 bases; junction bases outside the gene matches: 6.